Presented here are 13 T cell receptor beta chains from one specimen sequenced in a study of OX40 agonist ivuxolimab in advanced cancers. Assay used: immunoSEQ multiplex PCR; TCRdb lists only in-frame clones, some missing. The sample includes tens of thousands of clones, roughly 80% of them seen just once. The input for sequencing was CD4+ or CD8+ T cells sorted from blood, taken in a trial of the OX40 agonist ivuxolimab. These receptors came from an adult with an advanced solid tumor such as melanoma, head and neck, liver or kidney cancer.

This chain connects TRBV6-1 to TRBJ2-5, with D unresolved. The CDR3 totals 13 residues. The V and J ends lost 2 bases and 4 bases respectively, with 8 bases between them. CDR1 is MNHNS, CDR2 SASEGT, per germline. The CDR3 DNA reads as TGTGCCAGCAGTGAAAACCCCCGAGAGACCCAGTACTTC. This translates into CASSENPRETQYF.

This chain connects TRBV30 to TRBJ2-1, with 8 bases matching TRBD2. Germline values: CDR1 GTSNPN, CDR2 SVGIG (reference sequence). The CDR3 has 14 residues. V was pared by 2 bases and J by 7 bases, with 7 bases of the junction left unmatched. CDR3 residues: CAWSISGVRNEQFF. CDR3 coding DNA: TGTGCCTGGAGTATTAGCGGGGTTAGAAATGAGCAGTTCTTC.

The chain has TRBV19 and TRBJ1-5, with a tentative D call TRBD1 (5 bases). Trimming removed 11 bases at V and 0 bases at J, with 8 bases between. Germline V lookup: CDR1 LNHDA, CDR2 SQIVND (reference sequence). The CDR3 sequence is 12 residues long. The CDR3 nucleotides read TGTGCCGTACAGGATAGCAATCAGCCCCAGCATTTT. As protein: CAVQDSNQPQHF.

A single count supports this clone. The chain couples TRBV7-6 to TRBJ1-1; the D is unclear. CDR3 size: 14 residues. Germline loops: CDR1 SGHVS, CDR2 FNYEAQ. The ends were cut back, 1 base at V and 4 bases at J, with 10 bases in the middle. CDR3 nucleotide sequence: TGTGCCAGCAGCTTAGAGGGCGGTGTCACTGAAGCTTTCTTT. Translated, it gives CASSLEGGVTEAFF.

In DNA form, the CDR3 reads TGTGCCAGCAGCCACGGGCGGGGGGACAGCGAGCAGTACTTC. Translated, it gives CASSHGRGDSEQYF. The J gene is TRBJ2-7, the V gene TRBV7-6, with D maybe TRBD2 (8 bases). Trimming took off 5 bases at V and 6 bases at J, with 17 bases between the two ends. CDR1 and CDR2 from the germline V gene are SGHVS and FNYEAQ. The CDR3 is 14 amino acids.

V is TRBV14 and J is TRBJ2-7, with 12 bases identical to TRBD2. V dropped 3 bases and J dropped 7; count of bases not matched to a gene: 4. The CDR3 is made up of 14 amino acids. CDR1 and CDR2 (germline): SGHDN, FVKESK. The CDR3 DNA is TGTGCCAGCAGCCATGGACTAGCGGGGCGGGAGCAGTACTTC. Encoded protein: CASSHGLAGREQYF.

As regards this clone: Other DNA sequences in the sample encode the same CDR3. The rearrangement uses TRBV30 and TRBJ2-2; TRBD1 or TRBD2 may be the D gene (6 bases each). CDR1 and CDR2 (germline): GTSNPN, SVGIG (reference sequence). V was clipped by 8 bases and J by 7 bases, with 23 bases between them. The CDR3 totals 15 residues. CDR3 nucleotide sequence: TGTGCCGGGGGCGATACGGGAGTGGAAGGCGGGGAGCTGTTTTTT. Its translation is CAGGDTGVEGGELFF.

The chain combines TRBV9 with TRBJ2-1; the match to TRBD2 covers 8 bases. The junction had 12 bases not matched to a gene; V was cut back by 0 bases and J by 10 bases. This CDR3 is built from 16 residues. CDR1 is SGDLS, CDR2 YYNGEE, per germline. DNA of the CDR3: TGTGCCAGCAGCGTAGTAAGCGGGGGCGCATTTGGCGAGCAGTTCTTC. It encodes CASSVVSGGAFGEQFF.

This chain uses TRBV9 with TRBJ1-2; TRBD1 matches 9 bases. The CDR3 loop spans 16 amino acids. V was clipped by 0 bases and J by 3 bases; unmatched bases: 6. CDR1 is SGDLS, CDR2 YYNGEE, per germline. The CDR3 sequence: CASSVGGTGLDYGYTF. Here the CDR3 DNA reads TGTGCCAGCAGCGTAGGCGGGACAGGGCTTGACTATGGCTACACCTTC.

This clone was counted a few times. CDR3 bases: TGTGCCAGCAGCTTGTACGGTTCTAACACTGAAGCTTTCTTT. Translating gives CASSLYGSNTEAFF. The chain joins TRBV7-9 to TRBJ1-1; D uncertain. With 3 bases removed from V and 2 bases from J, the gap between germline ends came to 10 bases. Germline CDR1 reads SEHNR; CDR2 reads FQNEAQ (reference sequence). The CDR3 is 14 amino acids.

The chain combines TRBV28 with TRBJ2-6; D is perhaps TRBD2 (5 bases). The germline V and J ends were trimmed by 3 bases and 1 base, with 16 bases remaining between them. The length of the CDR3 is 18 residues. CDR1 MDHEN and CDR2 SYDVKM come from the germline V gene. CDR3 loop: CASSFRIRRGSGANVLTF. The CDR3 coding sequence is TGTGCCAGCAGTTTTCGGATACGTCGGGGATCTGGGGCCAACGTCCTGACTTTC. Variable domain in full (rest from reference TRBV28 and TRBJ2-6): DVKVTQSSRYLVKRTGEKVFLECVQDMDHENMFWYRQDPGLGLRLIYFSYDVKMKEKGDIPEGYSVSREKKERFSLILESASTNQTSMYLCASSFRIRRGSGANVLTFGAGSRLTVL.

The chain has TRBV29-1 and TRBJ1-2, with 7 bases aligning to TRBD1. V shed 7 bases and J 4 bases; nucleotides not matched to a gene: 6. The V gene's germline CDR1 is SQVTM and CDR2 ANQGSEA. The CDR3 runs to 12 residues. The CDR3 loop reads CSADRQGYGYTF. The CDR3 bases are TGCAGCGCCGACCGACAGGGCTATGGCTACACCTTC.

The chain joins TRBV18 to TRBJ1-5; 7 nucleotides align to TRBD1. The CDR3 sequence is 15 residues long. J lost 3 bases, V lost 2 bases, and 4 bases had no gene match. Germline lookup yields CDR1 KGHSH and CDR2 LQKENI. The CDR3, as DNA: TGTGCCAGCTCACCAAGCGGACAGGACAATCAGCCCCAGCATTTT. Its protein product is CASSPSGQDNQPQHF.